The 31 T cell receptor beta chains reported below all come from one sample, sequenced in a study of blood T cell repertoires in COVID-19. Method: immunoSEQ multiplex PCR; TCRdb's copy keeps in-frame clones and lacks some. The sample carries about 280,000 clones, roughly nine tenths recorded once. The specimen was peripheral blood. These receptors were collected from a woman aged 45-65 years who had recovered from COVID-19.

This clone turned up a few times. CDR3 coding DNA: TGTGCCAGCTCACCCGACGGAGCGAACACTGAAGCTTTCTTT. Translation gives CASSPDGANTEAFF. The chain recombines TRBV18 with TRBJ1-1; D uncertain. This CDR3 is built from 14 residues. V gave up 3 bases and J gave up 1 base, with 9 bases separating them. Germline-derived CDR1 and CDR2 are KGHSH and LQKENI. The variable domain in full, with the rest retrieved from reference TRBV18 and TRBJ1-1, is NAGVMQNPRHLVRRRGQEARLRCSPMKGHSHVYWYRQLPEEGLKFMVYLQKENIIDESGMPKERFSAEFPKEGPSILRIQQVVRGDSAAYFCASSPDGANTEAFFGQGTRLTVV.

The genes are TRBV28 and TRBJ1-5, with 7 bases lining up with TRBD1. Germline V lookup: CDR1 MDHEN, CDR2 SYDVKM. The J segment lost 4 bases and the V segment lost 7 bases, leaving 10 bases of the junction unmatched. This CDR3 is built from 15 residues. DNA for the CDR3: TGTGCCAGCACTTACAGACAGGGATTGAATCAGCCCCAGCATTTT. This sequence encodes CASTYRQGLNQPQHF.

The chain recombines TRBV28 with TRBJ1-1; D is possibly TRBD1 (6 bases). V lost 2 bases and J 0 bases, leaving 10 bases between the germline ends. This CDR3 has 15 residues. CDR1 and CDR2 (germline): MDHEN, SYDVKM. The CDR3 coding sequence is TGTGCCAGCAGTTTACGACACAGGGTGAACACTGAAGCTTTCTTT. This translates into CASSLRHRVNTEAFF.

The chain employs TRBV18 and TRBJ2-3; 7 bases align to TRBD1. CDR1 is KGHSH, CDR2 LQKENI, per germline. The trim removed 8 bases at V and 0 bases at J, leaving 17 bases unmatched. The CDR3 loop spans 18 amino acids. The DNA of the CDR3 is TGTGCCAGCCCAAAACCGGGACAGCTCTCCTCTAGCACAGATACGCAGTATTTT. Amino acids: CASPKPGQLSSSTDTQYF.

The chain links TRBV29-1 to TRBJ1-4; 8 bases line up with TRBD1. Germline V CDR1 and CDR2: SQVTM, ANQGSEA. The CDR3 is made up of 14 amino acids. J lost 2 bases, V lost 6 bases, and 5 bases had no gene match. The CDR3 region is CSVADRVTNEKLFF. The CDR3 region has the DNA TGCAGCGTAGCGGACAGGGTTACTAATGAAAAACTGTTTTTT.

The chain is built from TRBV7-9 and TRBJ1-1, with 11 bases matching TRBD1. V trimming: 4 bases; J trimming: 8 bases; junction bases outside the gene matches: 12. CDR3 length: 16 amino acids. CDR1 and CDR2 (germline): SEHNR, FQNEAQ (reference sequence). CDR3 nucleotide sequence: TGTGCCAGCAGCTCCTATGGACAGGGGGCCCAGGTGGAAGCTTTCTTT. This encodes CASSSYGQGAQVEAFF.

The chain has TRBV28 and TRBJ1-5, with 8 bases identical to TRBD1. The CDR3 is 13 residues long. Looked up from germline, CDR1 is MDHEN and CDR2 is SYDVKM. V was pared by 6 bases and J by 7 bases, with 5 bases of the junction left unmatched. The CDR3 spells CASSDRGGQPQHF. The CDR3, as DNA: TGTGCCAGCAGCGACAGGGGAGGGCAGCCCCAGCATTTT.

This clone was detected a few times. The V gene is TRBV6-2 or TRBV6-3, the J gene TRBJ2-2, with D hard to call. The V and J ends lost 4 bases and 4 bases respectively, with 25 bases between them. In germline, CDR1 is MNHEY, CDR2 SVGEGT. This CDR3 spans 19 amino acids. The CDR3 sequence is CASSFRLRTARIGTGELFF. For the CDR3, the DNA is TGTGCCAGCAGTTTTCGGTTGAGAACAGCCAGAATAGGCACCGGGGAGCTGTTTTTT.

The V gene is TRBV3-1 (or the pseudogene TRBV3-2), the J gene TRBJ2-2; D may be TRBD2 (6 bases). Germline loops: CDR1 LGHDT, CDR2 YNNKEL (reference sequence). There are 15 residues in the CDR3. V lost 1 base to trimming and J lost 4 bases, with 10 bases between them. The CDR3 nucleotides read TGTGCCAGCAGCCAAGTCGGGGGTGGCACCGGGGAGCTGTTTTTT. Its protein is CASSQVGGGTGELFF.

The chain combines TRBV11-2 with TRBJ1-3; D gene uncertain. Looked up from germline, CDR1 is SGHAT and CDR2 is FQNNGV. V was clipped by 0 bases and J by 0 bases, with 12 bases between them. CDR3 size: 17 residues. The CDR3 region is CASSLEPGKLSGNTIYF. DNA of the CDR3: TGTGCCAGCAGCTTAGAGCCAGGAAAACTCTCTGGAAACACCATATATTTT.

The rearrangement joins TRBV7-3 to TRBJ2-3, with D perhaps TRBD2 (6 bases). Germline CDR1 and CDR2: SGHTA and FQGTGA. V was clipped by 6 bases and J by 0 bases, with 10 bases between them. The CDR3 consists of 14 residues. In nucleotides, the CDR3 is TGTGCCAGCAGGGACTACACTAGCACAGATACGCAGTATTTT. It encodes CASRDYTSTDTQYF.

The chain joins TRBV18 to TRBJ1-1; the D is unclear. Trimming cost V 2 bases and J 7 bases, with 20 bases left between them. CDR3 size: 16 residues. Germline V gene data show CDR1 as KGHSH and CDR2 as LQKENI. The CDR3 is CASSPVSQARQFEAFF. The CDR3 region has the DNA TGTGCCAGCTCACCAGTTTCCCAGGCTCGGCAATTTGAAGCTTTCTTT.

The chain combines TRBV7-9 with TRBJ1-3; D uncertain. This CDR3 comprises 12 residues. Germline CDR1 SEHNR, CDR2 FQNEAQ (reference sequence). V lost 11 bases, J lost 1 base, and 9 bases lay in between. The CDR3: CALQRSGNTIYF. The DNA of the CDR3 is TGTGCCCTCCAGCGGTCTGGAAACACCATATATTTT.

This chain connects TRBV6-5 to TRBJ1-6, with a weak D call TRBD1 (5 bases). The CDR3 is made up of 14 amino acids. The germline gives CDR1 MNHEY, CDR2 SVGAGI. V was cut by 7 bases and J by 9 bases, with 16 bases left in between. The CDR3: CASNKAGPSSPLHF. The CDR3 DNA reads as TGTGCCAGCAACAAGGCAGGGCCGAGTTCACCCCTCCACTTT.

The V call is TRBV19, the J call TRBJ1-1, with no clear D. This CDR3 is built from 14 residues. Germline loops: CDR1 LNHDA, CDR2 SQIVND (reference sequence). V lost 1 base to trimming and J lost 1 base, with 7 bases between them. The CDR3 is CASSIAGWNTEAFF. DNA for the CDR3: TGTGCCAGTAGTATAGCCGGTTGGAACACTGAAGCTTTCTTT.

This chain links TRBV13 with TRBJ1-1; 8 bases line up with TRBD1. This CDR3 region has 15 residues. The trim removed 5 bases at V and 0 bases at J, leaving 5 bases unmatched. Germline V lookup: CDR1 PRHDT, CDR2 FYEKMQ (reference sequence). The chain's CDR3 is CASSPLTGVNTEAFF. In DNA, the CDR3 is TGTGCCAGCAGCCCCCTGACAGGGGTGAACACTGAAGCTTTCTTT. Complete variable domain (other parts from reference TRBV13 and TRBJ1-1): AAGVIQSPRHLIKEKRETATLKCYPIPRHDTVYWYQQGPGQDPQFLISFYEKMQSDKGSIPDRFSAQQFSDYHSELNMSSLELGDSALYFCASSPLTGVNTEAFFGQGTRLTVV.

CDR3 amino acids: CASSLASGGSYGYTF. The CDR3 DNA follows: TGTGCCAGCAGCTTAGCGTCTGGGGGCTCGTATGGCTACACCTTC. The V gene is TRBV7-9, the J gene TRBJ1-2; the D gene is possibly TRBD1 (6 bases). Deletions cut 0 bases from V and 5 bases from J, with 13 bases between. The CDR3 is made up of 15 amino acids. Germline CDR1 reads SEHNR; CDR2 reads FQNEAQ (reference sequence).

The V call is TRBV29-1, the J call TRBJ1-4, with TRBD1 identical over 7 bases. Germline lookup yields CDR1 SQVTM and CDR2 ANQGSEA. The CDR3 has 12 amino acids. V was pared by 8 bases and J by 7 bases, with 7 bases of the junction left unmatched. This chain's CDR3 is CSIQGLSEKLFF. The CDR3 DNA reads as TGCAGCATACAGGGGTTAAGTGAAAAACTGTTTTTT.

V usage is TRBV12-3 or TRBV12-4 and J usage is TRBJ2-4; no clear D. V was clipped by 4 bases and J by 1 base, with 5 bases between them. The CDR3 has 13 residues. The CDR3 region is CASSSMAKNIQYF. The CDR3 region has the DNA TGTGCCAGCAGTTCAATGGCCAAAAACATTCAGTACTTC.

This clone has more than one count but fewer than ten. The rearrangement links TRBV5-1 to TRBJ1-4; 10 nucleotides agree with TRBD1. CDR3 size: 15 residues. Per germline, CDR1 SGHRS and CDR2 YFSETQ. V shed 0 bases and J 8 bases; nucleotides not matched to a gene: 4. The CDR3 region is CASSLGDRGGEKLFF. The CDR3 DNA is TGCGCCAGCAGCTTGGGGGACAGGGGCGGGGAAAAACTGTTTTTT.

The gene calls are TRBV6-5 and TRBJ2-5; 10 bases are shared with TRBD2. The CDR3 has 13 amino acids. Looked up from germline, CDR1 is MNHEY and CDR2 is SVGAGI. V lost 7 bases to trimming and J lost 6 bases; unmatched junction nucleotides: 5. The CDR3 DNA is TGTGCCAGCAACCTAGCGGGAGAACAGACCCAGTACTTC. This gives the protein CASNLAGEQTQYF.

The chain's CDR3 is CASSLIGGVGTGELFF. The CDR3 coding sequence is TGTGCCAGCAGTTTAATAGGGGGAGTCGGCACCGGGGAGCTGTTTTTT. The gene calls are TRBV27 and TRBJ2-2; D is perhaps TRBD1 (6 bases). The germline V gene has CDR1 MNHEY and CDR2 SMNVEV (reference sequence). The V end was cut by 2 bases, the J end by 4 bases, with 14 bases between. The CDR3 contains 16 residues.

The chain recombines TRBV14 with TRBJ2-7; no firm D call. The V and J ends lost 0 bases and 12 bases respectively, with 12 bases between them. Germline V gene data show CDR1 as SGHDN and CDR2 as FVKESK. The CDR3 is made up of 12 amino acids. The CDR3 spells CASSQDWRLTYF. CDR3 DNA: TGTGCCAGCAGCCAAGATTGGAGATTAACGTACTTC.

The sample holds a few counts of this clone. V is TRBV27 and J is TRBJ1-1; D unclear. The CDR3 spans 12 residues. Trimming removed 6 bases from V and 4 bases from J, with 9 bases in between. Germline CDR1 and CDR2: MNHEY and SMNVEV (reference sequence). CDR3 sequence (DNA): TGTGCCAGCAGCTCTCGGGGCACTGAAGCTTTCTTT. Translated, it gives CASSSRGTEAFF.

The J gene is TRBJ1-2, the V gene TRBV7-2; 7 positions agree with TRBD1. Trimming at V came to 5 bases and at J to 4 bases, leaving 10 bases not matched to a gene. Germline CDR1 and CDR2: SGHTA and FQGNSA. The CDR3 contains 15 residues. The CDR3 nucleotides are TGTGCCAGCAGCCCCCAGACAGGGATCTCCTATGGCTACACCTTC. This translates into CASSPQTGISYGYTF.

The chain uses TRBV5-4 and TRBJ1-1; 8 nucleotides agree with TRBD1. The CDR3 runs to 14 residues. Unmatched junction bases numbered 8, after V lost 2 bases and J lost 8 bases. Germline-derived CDR1 and CDR2 are SGHNT and YYREEE (reference sequence). The CDR3 is CASSFQGAGREAFF. CDR3 in DNA: TGTGCCAGCAGCTTCCAGGGGGCGGGGAGAGAAGCTTTCTTT. Full variable domain (remainder filled in from reference TRBV5-4 and TRBJ1-1): ETGVTQSPTHLIKTRGQQVTLRCSSQSGHNTVSWYQQALGQGPQFIFQYYREEENGRGNFPPRFSGLQFPNYSSELNVNALELDDSALYLCASSFQGAGREAFFGQGTRLTVV.

V and J are TRBV11-1 and TRBJ2-1; 15 positions match TRBD2. V lost 5 bases and J lost 10; bases outside the gene matches: 3. The CDR3 extends over 14 amino acids. Germline-derived CDR1 and CDR2 are SGHAT and FQDESV (reference sequence). CDR3 region: CASSPGTSGGEQFF. CDR3 sequence (DNA): TGTGCCAGCAGCCCAGGGACTAGCGGGGGGGAGCAGTTCTTC.

CDR3 DNA sequence: TGTGCCAGCACCCTCTGGAGGGGGGGTAACACTGAAGCTTTCTTT. Translating gives CASTLWRGGNTEAFF. The genes are TRBV28 and TRBJ1-1; D is perhaps TRBD1 (6 bases). Germline V lookup: CDR1 MDHEN, CDR2 SYDVKM. CDR3 length: 15 residues. V was cut by 7 bases and J by 2 bases, with 17 bases left in between.

V usage is TRBV30 and J usage is TRBJ2-7, with 9 positions matching TRBD1. The CDR3 spans 14 residues. The germline gives CDR1 GTSNPN, CDR2 SVGIG (reference sequence). Trimming removed 3 bases from V and 6 bases from J; junction bases left unmatched: 9. In DNA, the CDR3 is TGTGCCTGGAGCGATGGGACAGGGCGGCGCGAGCAGTACTTC. This sequence encodes CAWSDGTGRREQYF.

The genes are TRBV28 and TRBJ1-2, with D uncertain. In germline, CDR1 is MDHEN, CDR2 SYDVKM. This CDR3 spans 12 amino acids. Trimming took off 7 bases at V and 7 bases at J, with 13 bases between the two ends. For the CDR3, the DNA is TGTGCCAGCACCCCCCCCGAGGGTGGCTACACCTTC. It is translated as CASTPPEGGYTF.

This chain links TRBV30 with TRBJ1-4; tentative D call: TRBD1 (5 bases). The CDR3 loop spans 15 amino acids. Trimming shortened V by 0 bases and J by 5 bases, and 13 bases separated the two germline ends. Germline V gives CDR1 GTSNPN, CDR2 SVGIG (reference sequence). DNA of the CDR3: TGTGCCTGGAGTGTAAACAGCGGGGGAAATGAAAAACTGTTTTTT. This sequence encodes CAWSVNSGGNEKLFF.